The present T cell receptor beta chain was sequenced within a study of T cell responses to AZD1222 COVID-19 vaccine. General observations from the study: Nearly half of spike-specific TCRs reportedly target unmutated variant regions. Only after the peak T cell response were repertoires sampled.

As to this clone: Its antigen is currently unknown.

V was clipped by 1 base and J by 2 bases, with 15 bases between them. CDR1 ENHRY and CDR2 SYGVKD come from the germline V gene. There are 16 residues in the CDR3. TCRdb keeps only in-frame clones here, not all; method: immunoSEQ multiplex PCR. The table includes under 200,000 clones, roughly 94% detected once. This sequence was found in an adult who received the AZD1222 COVID-19 vaccine. This specimen was peripheral blood, taken 28 days after the second AZD1222 dose. The J gene is TRBJ2-7, the V gene TRBV10-3; D remains ambiguous. CDR3 protein: CAISEWSGKDPYEQYF. In nucleotides, the CDR3 is TGTGCCATCAGTGAGTGGTCTGGTAAGGATCCCTACGAGCAGTACTTC.